The 28 T cell receptor beta chains below all came from one sample that was sequenced in a study of OX40 agonist ivuxolimab in advanced cancers. Clones were read by immunoSEQ multiplex PCR, and TCRdb kept only the in-frame ones, dropping some. Among 55,000 to 85,000 clones listed, 85% were seen once. The sample here was CD4+ or CD8+ T cells sorted from blood, taken in a trial of the OX40 agonist ivuxolimab. These receptors were taken from an adult with an advanced solid tumor such as melanoma, head and neck, liver or kidney cancer.

The chain employs TRBV7-2 and TRBJ2-2, with 10 positions matching TRBD2. Germline CDR1 SGHTA, CDR2 FQGNSA. This CDR3 has 15 residues. The trim removed 3 bases at V and 7 bases at J, leaving 5 bases unmatched. This CDR3 reads CASSFRTSGFGELFF. Written as DNA, the CDR3 is TGTGCCAGCAGCTTCCGGACTAGCGGCTTCGGGGAGCTGTTTTTT.

The gene calls are TRBV9 and TRBJ1-1; 8 bases align to TRBD1. CDR1 is SGDLS and CDR2 is YYNGEE in the germline V gene. The CDR3 has 16 amino acids. J gave up 9 bases and V 0 bases, and 13 bases lay outside the gene matches. The CDR3 DNA follows: TGTGCCAGCAGCGTAGAAAGGACAGGGTTCCAGGGTAAAGCTTTCTTT. Translating gives CASSVERTGFQGKAFF. Filled out from reference TRBV9 and TRBJ1-1, the complete variable domain reads DSGVTQTPKHLITATGQRVTLRCSPRSGDLSVYWYQQSLDQGLQFLIQYYNGEERAKGNILERFSAQQFPDLHSELNLSSLELGDSALYFCASSVERTGFQGKAFFGQGTRLTVV.

The chain employs TRBV2 and TRBJ2-1, with 8 bases that match TRBD1. V was pared by 8 bases and J by 5 bases, with 8 bases of the junction left unmatched. Germline lookup yields CDR1 SNHLY and CDR2 FYNNEI. There are 14 residues in the CDR3. The CDR3 here is CASALRQGNNEQFF. CDR3 coding DNA: TGTGCCAGCGCCCTGCGACAGGGGAACAATGAGCAGTTCTTC.

This chain joins TRBV10-3 and TRBJ2-2, with 9 positions matching TRBD1. This CDR3 contains 14 residues. After removal of 6 bases from V and 4 bases from J, the junction contained 3 bases not matched to a gene. Germline values: CDR1 ENHRY, CDR2 SYGVKD. For the CDR3, the DNA is TGTGCCATCAGGACACAGGGGGCCACCGGGGAGCTGTTTTTT. It encodes CAIRTQGATGELFF.

The chain has TRBV7-2 and TRBJ1-5; no definite D call. CDR1 and CDR2 (germline): SGHTA, FQGNSA. V was shortened by 1 base and J by 0 bases, with 7 bases between the two germline ends. This CDR3 has 15 residues. Written as DNA, the CDR3 is TGTGCCAGCAGCTTAGGGTGGGGTAGCAATCAGCCCCAGCATTTT. Translating gives CASSLGWGSNQPQHF. The variable domain in full, with the rest retrieved from reference TRBV7-2 and TRBJ1-5, is GAGVSQSPSNKVTEKGKDVELRCDPISGHTALYWYRQSLGQGLEFLIYFQGNSAPDKSGLPSDRFSAERTGGSVSTLTIQRTQQEDSAVYLCASSLGWGSNQPQHFGDGTRLSIL.

V usage is TRBV19 and J usage is TRBJ2-3; D possibly matches TRBD1 or TRBD2 (7 bases each). The CDR3 is made up of 13 amino acids. Germline V lookup: CDR1 LNHDA, CDR2 SQIVND (reference sequence). Trimming removed 4 bases from V and 5 bases from J, with 10 bases in between. The CDR3 loop reads CASSTGGGDTQYF. The CDR3 DNA reads TGTGCCAGTAGTACAGGGGGGGGAGATACGCAGTATTTT.

This clone has a handful of counts. The V call is TRBV6-1, the J call TRBJ1-2; TRBD1 agrees at 7 bases. Germline CDR1 and CDR2: MNHNS and SASEGT. Trimming at V came to 3 bases and at J to 4 bases, leaving 2 bases not matched to a gene. The CDR3 runs to 13 residues. The CDR3 nucleotides read TGTGCCAGCAGTGACTGGGACAGCTATGGCTACACCTTC. It specifies CASSDWDSYGYTF.

The chain recombines TRBV7-2 with TRBJ2-5; 11 bases are shared with TRBD2. The V segment lost 3 bases and the J segment 4 bases; nucleotides outside the gene matches: 4. Germline CDR1 SGHTA, CDR2 FQGNSA. CDR3 length: 15 amino acids. This CDR3 reads CASSFQTSGAETQYF. The CDR3 coding sequence is TGTGCCAGCAGCTTCCAGACTAGCGGGGCAGAGACCCAGTACTTC.

The chain uses TRBV4-3 and TRBJ2-7; D tentatively fits TRBD1 or TRBD2 (5 bases each). Per germline, CDR1 LGHNA and CDR2 YSLEER. With 4 bases removed from V and 3 bases from J, the gap between germline ends came to 16 bases. The CDR3 is 15 amino acids. The CDR3: CASSLWGTGGYEQYF. The DNA for the CDR3 is TGCGCCAGCAGCCTTTGGGGGACCGGTGGCTACGAGCAGTACTTC.

The gene calls are TRBV19 and TRBJ1-5, with D perhaps matching TRBD1 (5 bases). The germline V gene has CDR1 LNHDA and CDR2 SQIVND (reference sequence). The CDR3 has 13 residues. V was clipped by 9 bases and J by 1 base, with 10 bases between them. The CDR3 protein is CASRDRSNQPQHF. DNA for the CDR3: TGTGCCAGCCGGGACCGAAGCAATCAGCCCCAGCATTTT.

This clone has only a few counts. V usage is TRBV5-5 and J usage is TRBJ1-2, with D unclear. The CDR3 has 15 amino acids. CDR1 and CDR2 (germline): SGHKS, YYEKEE (reference sequence). V was cut by 3 bases and J by 7 bases, with 19 bases left in between. Here the CDR3 DNA reads TGTGCCAGCAGCTCTGCAGAATTCCGGGAGGGTGGCTACACCTTC. Protein product: CASSSAEFREGGYTF. Full variable domain (rest looked up from reference TRBV5-5 and TRBJ1-2): DAGVTQSPTHLIKTRGQQVTLRCSPISGHKSVSWYQQVLGQGPQFIFQYYEKEERGRGNFPDRFSARQFPNYSSELNVNALLLGDSALYLCASSSAEFREGGYTFGSGTRLTVV.

The genes are TRBV5-1 and TRBJ2-3; D gene ambiguous. Trimming removed 3 bases at V and 5 bases at J, with 13 bases between. This CDR3 contains 14 residues. Germline values: CDR1 SGHRS, CDR2 YFSETQ. The chain's CDR3 is CASSSDRLEDTQYF. The CDR3 DNA is TGCGCCAGCAGCTCCGATAGACTGGAAGATACGCAGTATTTT.

This clone was observed a single time. Other DNA variants within this sample encode the same CDR3. This chain connects TRBV5-1 to TRBJ2-5, with TRBD1 identical over 9 bases. The germline gives CDR1 SGHRS, CDR2 YFSETQ. The CDR3 length is 15 residues. Germline trimming cut 3 bases from V and 5 bases from J; bases unmatched to any gene: 8. CDR3 loop: CASSSQGAEEETQYF. The CDR3 bases are TGCGCCAGCAGCTCACAGGGGGCGGAGGAGGAGACCCAGTACTTC. The entire variable domain, with the rest obtained from reference TRBV5-1 and TRBJ2-5, is as follows: KAGVTQTPRYLIKTRGQQVTLSCSPISGHRSVSWYQQTPGQGLQFLFEYFSETQRNKGNFPGRFSGRQFSNSRSEMNVSTLELGDSALYLCASSSQGAEEETQYFGPGTRLLVL.

V usage is TRBV21-1 and J usage is TRBJ1-2. TRBV21-1 is marked as a pseudogene. The CDR3 consists of 17 residues. CDR3 loop: CASSKGVVRDPLDGYTF. CDR3 DNA sequence: TGTGCCAGCAGCAAAGGGGTCGTCAGGGACCCCTTGGATGGCTACACCTTC.

This sequence joins TRBV15 and TRBJ1-5; the D is unclear. With 5 bases removed from V and 0 bases from J, the gap between germline ends came to 11 bases. Germline lookup yields CDR1 LNHNV and CDR2 YYDKDF (reference sequence). The CDR3 spans 15 residues. DNA for the CDR3: TGTGCCACCAGCGGAAGGACGGGTAGCAATCAGCCCCAGCATTTT. Its protein is CATSGRTGSNQPQHF.

The chain joins TRBV6-1 to TRBJ1-1, with a weak D call TRBD1 (5 bases). Germline-derived CDR1 and CDR2 are MNHNS and SASEGT. V shed 4 bases and J shed 0 bases, with 12 bases lying between them. The CDR3 covers 15 residues. CDR3 nucleotide sequence: TGTGCCAGCAGTGGGAGACAGCTCATGAACACTGAAGCTTTCTTT. As protein: CASSGRQLMNTEAFF.

This clone was recorded once. The V and J genes are TRBV18 and TRBJ2-5; a possible D gene is TRBD1 (6 bases). V lost 3 bases, J lost 3 bases, and 8 bases lay in between. Germline V gives CDR1 KGHSH, CDR2 LQKENI. The CDR3 is 13 residues long. In DNA form, the CDR3 reads TGTGCCAGCTCACCCAACAGGGAAGAGACCCAGTACTTC. Encoded protein: CASSPNREETQYF.

The chain recombines TRBV5-1 with TRBJ1-1; D is ambiguous. CDR1 SGHRS and CDR2 YFSETQ come from the germline V gene. V lost 0 bases, J lost 3 bases, and 12 bases lay in between. This CDR3 region has 15 residues. The DNA for the CDR3 is TGCGCCAGCAGCTTGGGGGCTGTGGGCTACACTGAAGCTTTCTTT. This sequence encodes CASSLGAVGYTEAFF.

CDR3 sequence: CASSLGVEGTGYTF. The CDR3 DNA is TGTGCCAGCAGCTTAGGGGTGGAGGGGACAGGCTACACCTTC. The chain uses TRBV7-9 and TRBJ1-2; D possibly corresponds to TRBD1 (6 bases). From germline, CDR1 is SEHNR and CDR2 FQNEAQ (reference sequence). The CDR3 loop spans 14 amino acids. Trimming left V 1 base short and J 8 bases short, with 14 bases between.

The chain joins TRBV4-3 to TRBJ2-1; the match to TRBD2 covers 8 bases. The germline V gene has CDR1 LGHNA and CDR2 YSLEER. Trimming at V came to 6 bases and at J to 2 bases, leaving 6 bases not matched to a gene. This CDR3 has 15 residues. The CDR3 sequence: CASSRTSSPYNEQFF. In DNA, the CDR3 is TGCGCCAGCAGTCGGACTAGCTCTCCCTACAATGAGCAGTTCTTC.

The rearrangement joins TRBV7-9 to TRBJ2-7; TRBD1 agrees at 9 bases. The germline V gene has CDR1 SEHNR and CDR2 FQNEAQ (reference sequence). V was clipped by 4 bases and J by 5 bases; unmatched bases: 6. The CDR3 totals 14 residues. CDR3 nucleotide sequence: TGTGCCAGCAGCTCAGACAGGGGGTCCAACGAGCAGTACTTC. It translates to CASSSDRGSNEQYF.

V gene TRBV4-3 combines with J gene TRBJ2-3, with D possibly TRBD2 on 5 matching bases. Germline V gene lookup returns CDR1 LGHNA and CDR2 YSLEER. There are 17 residues in the CDR3. Trimming shortened V by 1 base and J by 2 bases, and 16 bases separated the two germline ends. The CDR3 is CASSQAILPGSTDTQYF. CDR3 coding DNA: TGCGCCAGCAGCCAAGCTATACTACCGGGGTCCACAGATACGCAGTATTTT.

This sequence joins TRBV19 and TRBJ1-4, with TRBD1 as a possible D gene (5 bases). This CDR3 has 13 amino acids. Germline-derived CDR1 and CDR2 are LNHDA and SQIVND (reference sequence). Trimming stripped 5 bases from V and 8 bases from J, with 12 bases between. This chain's CDR3 is CASSRGRGEKLFF. The CDR3 DNA is TGTGCCAGTAGTCGGGGCCGGGGCGAAAAACTGTTTTTT.

The chain links TRBV18 to TRBJ2-5; 9 bases fit TRBD1. Trimming at V came to 3 bases and at J to 2 bases, leaving 4 bases not matched to a gene. CDR3 length: 15 residues. Germline CDR1 and CDR2: KGHSH and LQKENI. CDR3: CASSPPGTGQETQYF. In DNA, the CDR3 is TGTGCCAGCTCACCCCCCGGGACAGGGCAAGAGACCCAGTACTTC.

This CDR3 reads CASSDNRPATNEKLFF. CDR3 coding DNA: TGTGCCAGCAGTGATAACAGGCCGGCAACTAATGAAAAACTGTTTTTT. The chain recombines TRBV2 with TRBJ1-4; a weak D match, TRBD1 (5 bases). Germline lookup yields CDR1 SNHLY and CDR2 FYNNEI. This CDR3 region has 16 residues. Between the trimmed V and J ends, which lost 3 bases and 0 bases, there was a span of 11 bases.

This chain joins TRBV5-5 and TRBJ2-5, with a tentative D call TRBD1 (6 bases). Germline V gene sequence: CDR1 SGHKS, CDR2 YYEKEE (reference sequence). Trimming cost V 9 bases and J 5 bases, with 23 bases left between them. This CDR3 contains 15 residues. Here the CDR3 reads CATSPEGRGKETQYF. The CDR3 bases are TGTGCCACCTCCCCCGAGGGCAGGGGAAAGGAGACCCAGTACTTC.

The chain couples TRBV7-9 to TRBJ2-5; 11 bases are shared with TRBD2. Germline V gives CDR1 SEHNR, CDR2 FQNEAQ (reference sequence). The CDR3 has 15 residues. J was trimmed by 3 bases and V by 3 bases; bases with no gene match: 3. CDR3 bases: TGTGCCAGCAGCTTCGTTAGCGGGGGGGAAGAGACCCAGTACTTC. Protein product: CASSFVSGGEETQYF.

The chain combines TRBV5-1 with TRBJ2-1, with D hard to call. The V gene's germline CDR1 is SGHRS and CDR2 YFSETQ. The CDR3 has 12 residues. Trimming shortened V by 0 bases and J by 7 bases, and 5 bases separated the two germline ends. The CDR3: CASSLDQNEQFF. CDR3 DNA sequence: TGCGCCAGCAGCTTGGACCAGAATGAGCAGTTCTTC.